The present entry profiles one T cell receptor beta chain with its context. The clone's antigen remains unknown. Base-call qualities are not available, and no considerably larger clone is one nucleotide away. This sample is drawn from a study of Ad26.COV2.S vaccination and SARS-CoV-2 variants (dated by TCRdb to the early 2020s). Looking at the study overall: Vaccine-arm donors were drawn from COV1001, a multicentre, randomized, double-blind, placebo-controlled phase I-IIa trial of Ad26.COV2.S in healthy adults. The TCR-sequenced set comprised around 30 samples: about 19 Ad26.COV2.S vaccine recipients, 5 placebo recipients and 8 SARS-CoV-2 convalescent individuals. TCRbeta repertoire sequencing served as the tool for gauging how specific and how broad the SARS-CoV-2-reactive T cell receptors were following Ad26.COV2.S vaccination. Blinding of investigators to trial group allocation was maintained during experiments and outcome assessment. Dosing of Ad26.COV2.S was intramuscular, at either 5x10^10 or 1x10^11 viral particles, delivered as one shot or as two shots spaced 56 days apart. Trial participants were randomized into five groups of five: low-dose or high-dose Ad26.COV2.S given once or twice, or placebo on both occasions.

V sheds 6 bases and J sheds 5 bases, leaving 10 bases between their ends. CDR1 and CDR2 are drawn from the germline V gene: SQVTM, ANQGSEA. From the cysteine up to the phenylalanine, the CDR3 has a length of 11 residues. Only CDR3 DNA is held: 33 bases, read in frame from base 1. Reading the label with the study, this specimen's treatment or condition is: about 20 received Ad26.COV2.S at low or high dose, single or two shots; 5 received placebo; per-sample allocation not given. Repertoires of vaccine and placebo recipients were sequenced from samples taken on day 63 after the first injection. In Cohort 1b, around 23 adults aged 18-55 years were enrolled at a single site in Boston, USA, between 29 July and 7 August 2020. Ad26.COV2.S was a replication-incompetent adenovirus type 26 vector that expressed a prefusion-stabilized SARS-CoV-2 spike protein derived from the original Wuhan strain. Here is what the overall study found, with its caveats: Spike-specific TCR breadth was higher in Ad26.COV2.S recipients than in placebo recipients (P = 0.0014). Substantial breadth of spike-specific CD8+ and CD4+ T cell responses was reported after vaccination. Comparing responses between vaccine doses or regimens was not something the study was powered to do. Vaccine and placebo recipients had comparable non-spike TCR breadth, which fits with the vaccine containing only spike. It was noted by the authors that total T cell responses may have been underestimated by the TCR breadth and depth analyses.

The immunoSEQ Assay was the method used to sequence TCRbeta CDR3 regions. After extraction, genomic DNA underwent amplification by bias-controlled multiplex PCR, followed by high-throughput sequencing. Turning to the authors' computational methods: To quantify the absolute abundance of every unique TCRbeta CDR3 region, sequences were collapsed and filtered. T cell fraction was estimated by normalizing TCRbeta template counts to usable DNA, with usable DNA measured through amplification of reference genes found in all nucleated cells. Repertoire TCRs were annotated as SARS-CoV-2-specific by exact matching of V gene, CDR3 amino acid sequence and J gene to a known reactive TCR set. MIRA supplied the reference SARS-CoV-2 TCR set, which was filtered for enrichment in COVID-19-positive ImmuneCODE repertoires so that public or cross-reactive TCRs were removed. Using the MIRA antigens, annotated TCRs were further analysed by specific ORF or by position within an ORF. Breadth was defined as the number of annotated unique rearrangements divided by the total number of unique productive rearrangements, and depth was defined as the summed frequency of the annotated unique rearrangements. Group comparisons of TCR breadth used two-sided Wilcoxon rank-sum tests. Held by TCRdb, this immuneACCESS table contains in-frame sequences only and omits some clones. Under half of the omission traces to an unresolved V gene where checked; the cause of the rest is unknown. V, J and clone size are taken as reported in that table, and D and trimming were inferred from the DNA itself. The sample includes a few hundred thousand clones, with roughly 87% observed a single time. The ten largest clones take up more than 3.5% of the sample.

The chain joins TRBV29-1 to TRBJ2-5; the D region possibly corresponds to TRBD2 (5 bases align). The TCR comes from a person between 18 and 65 years old who received the Ad26.COV2.S COVID-19 vaccine or a placebo. The sample in question was peripheral blood, obtained in a trial of Ad26.COV2.S vaccine versus placebo. The DNA sequence is as follows: TGCAGCGTGAGGGTTTCTGAGACCCAGTACTTC. Translation gives CSVRVSETQYF.